The 9 T cell receptor beta chains in this list originate from one sample, sequenced in a study of CD8+ T cells in alopecia areata. Sequencing relied on a cDNA template that was reverse transcribed from extracted RNA. Clones were sequenced by immunoSEQ multiplex PCR, and TCRdb holds only the in-frame ones, with some missing. The profile covers approximately 110,000 clones, none occurring a single time. The sequencing sample was made of lesional skin. The source of these receptors is a C3H/HeJ mouse with alopecia areata. The MHC haplotype of this mouse line is H2-k.

There are a few counts of this clone. Gene and germline names: mouse. The CDR3 is cut off 4 residues early in the read; its end comes from the germline J gene. This chain joins TRBV14 and TRBJ2-5; D call uncertain. This CDR3 is built from 14 residues. The germline gives CDR1 SGHDT, CDR2 FRDEAV. V was clipped by 4 bases and J by 0 bases, with 9 bases between them. The sequenced part of the CDR3 DNA is TGTGCCAGCAGTCCCGACAATAACCAAGAC. Protein: CASSPDNNQD. The CDR3 as a whole reads CASSPDNNQDTQYF.

This clone was observed a handful of times. Gene names are mouse gene names. The part of the CDR3 DNA that was read is TGTGCCAGCAGCCCCCGGGACAGGAACACA. This sequence encodes CASSPRDRNT. The CDR3 reads in full as CASSPRDRNTEVFF. The chain joins TRBV13-1 to TRBJ1-1; 7 bases are shared with TRBD1. The read falls 4 residues short of the CDR3 end, and the missing part is taken from the germline J gene. V shed 5 bases and J 1 base; nucleotides not matched to a gene: 5. From germline, CDR1 is NSHNY and CDR2 SYGAGN. The CDR3 sequence is 14 residues long.

A remark on this clone: Genes and germline come from the mouse. The read ends 4 residues early relative to the CDR3; the germline J gene fills the gap. The V call is TRBV13-2, the J call TRBJ2-5; 7 nucleotides agree with TRBD2. There are 14 residues in the CDR3. Germline CDR1 is NNHNN and CDR2 is SYGAGS (reference sequence). The CDR3 sequence: CASGGRLGKDTQYF. The covered CDR3 bases are TGTGCCAGCGGTGGTCGACTGGGCAAAGAC.

This clone has more than one count but fewer than ten. Mouse names are used for the genes. The read halts 4 residues ahead of the CDR3 end, with the missing end drawn from the germline J gene. The rearrangement links TRBV19 to TRBJ2-4, with 10 bases lining up with TRBD2. The V gene's germline CDR1 is FNHDT and CDR2 SITEND (reference sequence). The CDR3 is 15 amino acids. This chain's CDR3 is CASSIPGTGANTLYF. Incomplete CDR3 DNA: TGTGCCAGCAGTATACCCGGGACTGGGGCAAAC.

Points on this clone: Gene names denote mouse genes. The read terminates 4 residues ahead of where the CDR3 ends, so the germline J gene completes it. This sequence joins TRBV1 and TRBJ2-2; possible D gene TRBD1, 5 bases. The CDR3 is 13 amino acids. With 4 bases removed from V and 4 bases from J, the gap between germline ends came to 7 bases. From germline, CDR1 is NSQYPW and CDR2 LRSPGD (reference sequence). This CDR3 is CTCSDRSTGQLYF. Partial CDR3 DNA: TGCACCTGCAGTGACAGGAGCACCGGG.

This clone was observed at least ten times. Mouse names are used for the genes. The read finishes 4 residues shy of the CDR3 end, and the germline J gene is used to complete it. The chain combines TRBV1 with TRBJ1-4; 9 nucleotides agree with TRBD1. Germline V gives CDR1 NSQYPW, CDR2 LRSPGD (reference sequence). The CDR3 has 16 amino acids. Incomplete CDR3 DNA: TGCACCTGCAGTGCAGATGGGGACAGGGACGTCGAA. Protein product: CTCSADGDRDVE. From start to end, the CDR3 is CTCSADGDRDVERLFF.

Turning to this clone: TCRdb's protein sequence differs at residue 11 from the translated DNA; the protein presented here follows the DNA. Gene names and germline match the mouse. The DNA ends 3 residues before the CDR3 does, and the rest of the CDR3 is filled in from the germline J gene. The rearrangement uses TRBV31 and TRBJ1-3; 9 bases align to TRBD1. CDR1 and CDR2 (germline): GKSSPN, SITVG. CDR3 length equals 14 residues. Unmatched junction bases numbered 0, after V lost 3 bases and J lost 0 bases. CDR3 bases read: TGTGCCTGGAGACAGGGGGCTTCTGGAAATACG. Protein: CAWRQGASGNT. The entire CDR3 sequence reads CAWRQGASGNTLYF.

Only a few counts were recorded for this clone. Gene names and germline refer to mouse. With the read ending 4 residues before the CDR3 end, the germline J gene is used to fill in that end. V usage is TRBV13-1 and J usage is TRBJ2-3; the match to TRBD1 covers 12 bases. Trimming took 2 bases from V and 2 from J; bases not matched to a gene: 6. The V gene's germline CDR1 is NSHNY and CDR2 SYGAGN. The CDR3 runs to 17 residues. The CDR3: CASSERDRGRLAETLYF. The CDR3 DNA, read in part, is TGTGCCAGCAGTGAGCGGGACAGGGGGCGCCTTGCAGAA.

This clone was counted only a few times. The gene names given are mouse names. The read gets to within 4 residues of the CDR3 end, and the germline J gene fills in the rest. V usage is TRBV1 and J usage is TRBJ2-2, with 7 bases matching TRBD1. Germline assignment: CDR1 NSQYPW and CDR2 LRSPGD (reference sequence). J gave up 4 bases and V 5 bases, and 13 bases lay outside the gene matches. There are 17 residues in the CDR3. CDR3 DNA, as far as it was read: TGCACCTGCAGTCCCCCACTCGACAGGGTGGGCACCGGG. Translating gives CTCSPPLDRVGTG. The full-length CDR3 reads as CTCSPPLDRVGTGQLYF. Supplemented by reference TRBV1 and TRBJ2-2, the full variable domain reads VTLLEQNPRWRLVPRGQAVNLRCILKNSQYPWMSWYQQDLQKQLQWLFTLRSPGDKEVKSLPGADYLATRVTDTELRLQVANMSQGRTLYCTCSPPLDRVGTGQLYFGEGSKLTVL.